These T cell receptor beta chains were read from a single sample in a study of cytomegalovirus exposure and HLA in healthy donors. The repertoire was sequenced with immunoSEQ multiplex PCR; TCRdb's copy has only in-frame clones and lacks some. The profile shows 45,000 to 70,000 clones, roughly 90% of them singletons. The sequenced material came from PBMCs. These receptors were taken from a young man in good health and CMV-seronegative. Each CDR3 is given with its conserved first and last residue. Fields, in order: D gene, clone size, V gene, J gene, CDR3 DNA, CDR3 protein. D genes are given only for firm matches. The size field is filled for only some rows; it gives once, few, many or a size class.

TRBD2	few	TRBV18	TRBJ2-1	TGTGCCAGCTCACTTCTAGCGGCCTCCTACAATGAGCAGTTCTTC	CASSLLAASYNEQFF
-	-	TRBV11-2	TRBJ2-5	TGTGCCAGCAGCCCCCCCGCCGAATCTAGCGAGGTGACCCAGTACTTC	CASSPPAESSEVTQYF
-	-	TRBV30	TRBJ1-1	TGTGCCTGGAAAAATTCTCCCGGGGACACTGAAGCTTTCTTT	CAWKNSPGDTEAFF
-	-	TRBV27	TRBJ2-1	TGTGCCAGCAGGCCTGCGCAGGGGATATACAATGAGCAGTTCTTC	CASRPAQGIYNEQFF
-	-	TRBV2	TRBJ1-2	TGTGCCAGCAGTGATCTTCGGGGGAATGGCTACACCTTC	CASSDLRGNGYTF
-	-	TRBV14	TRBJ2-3	TGTGCCAGCAGCCATTCCGCAGGGACAGATACGCAGTATTTT	CASSHSAGTDTQYF
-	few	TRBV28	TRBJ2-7	TGTGCCAGCAGCCTAATCAGCGACGCGAACGAGCAGTACTTC	CASSLISDANEQYF
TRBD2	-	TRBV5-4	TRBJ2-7	TGTGCCAGCAGCACCGGACTAGCGGGCCCCACCTCCTACGAGCAGTACTTC	CASSTGLAGPTSYEQYF
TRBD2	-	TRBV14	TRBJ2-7	TGTGCCAGCAGCCCCCGCCTGGGACTAGCGGGAGCAACAGCCTACGAGCAGTACTTC	CASSPRLGLAGATAYEQYF
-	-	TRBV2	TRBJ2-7	TGTGCCAGCGGTAAGCGGTTCTACGAGCAGTACTTC	CASGKRFYEQYF
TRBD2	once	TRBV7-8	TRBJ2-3	TGTGCCAGCAGCTTCCCCAGGACTAGCGGCGGGACAGATACGCAGTATTTT	CASSFPRTSGGTDTQYF
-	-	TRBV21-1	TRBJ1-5	TGTGCCAGCAGCAAAGTGGGGGCCGTTCAGCCCCAGCATTTT	CASSKVGAVQPQHF
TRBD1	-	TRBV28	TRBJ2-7	TGTGCCAGCAGTTTAAGAGTAGGGACAGGGACTTACGAGCAGTACTTC	CASSLRVGTGTYEQYF
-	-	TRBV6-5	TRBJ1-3	TGTGCCAGCAGTCCGTCCCTGGGCGGAAACACCATATATTTT	CASSPSLGGNTIYF
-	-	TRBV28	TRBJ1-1	TGTGCCAGCAGTTTGTCAGGGGCACCGAACACTGAAGCTTTCTTT	CASSLSGAPNTEAFF
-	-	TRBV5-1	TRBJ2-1	TGCGCCAGCAGCTTGGAACAGTACAATGAGCAGTTCTTC	CASSLEQYNEQFF
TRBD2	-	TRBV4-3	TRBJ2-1	TGCGCCAGCAGCCAAGTCTGGGGTCTAGCGGGATTGGGGGTCAATGAGCAGTTCTTC	CASSQVWGLAGLGVNEQFF
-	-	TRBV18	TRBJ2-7	TGTGCCAGCTCACCAGTCAGCTACGAGCAGTACTTC	CASSPVSYEQYF
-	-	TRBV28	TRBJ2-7	TGTGCCAGCAGATCGACCCAGGGTTTCTACGAGCAGTACTTC	CASRSTQGFYEQYF